This is a list of T cell receptor beta chains from one sample in a study of blood T cell repertoires in COVID-19. Here immunoSEQ multiplex PCR was the method, and the copy in TCRdb shows in-frame clones only, minus some. The profile shows some 74,000 clones, 80% of them singletons. Specimen: peripheral blood. These receptors came from a human donor in a cohort sampled during active COVID-19. The CDR3 runs from the conserved cysteine through the conserved F or W. The order of the fields is J gene, D gene, clone size, V gene, CDR3 DNA, CDR3 protein. D genes are given only for firm matches. Expanded clones are given a class, and other clones once, few, many or no size at all.

TRBJ2-2,-,-,TRBV6-5,TGTGCCAGCACAAACGGGATGAACACCGGGGAGCTGTTTTTT,CASTNGMNTGELFF
TRBJ1-1,-,few,TRBV9,TGTGCCAGCACACAGGGCCCGAACACTGAAGCTTTCTTT,CASTQGPNTEAFF
TRBJ2-1,TRBD2,once,TRBV11-2,TGTGCCAGCAGCTCCCAGAGAGGCGGGAGTAGGAATGAGCAGTTCTTC,CASSSQRGGSRNEQFF
TRBJ1-2,TRBD1,-,TRBV9,TGTGCCAGCAGCGTAGCTTTGGGACAGGCTAACTATGGCTACACCTTC,CASSVALGQANYGYTF
TRBJ1-1,-,-,TRBV6-5,TGTGCCAGCAGCCGCGGGGGGGCCACTGAAGCTTTCTTT,CASSRGGATEAFF
TRBJ1-6,-,-,TRBV28,TGTGCCAGCAGACAGGACTCCTATAATTCACCCCTCCACTTT,CASRQDSYNSPLHF
TRBJ2-7,TRBD2,-,TRBV5-4,TGTGCCAGCAGCTTCGGAGCGGGATATGCTTCCGAGCAGTACTTC,CASSFGAGYASEQYF
TRBJ2-2,-,few,TRBV9,TGTGCCAGCAGCTCCCACATAGCGGCGAACACCGGGGAGCTGTTTTTT,CASSSHIAANTGELFF
TRBJ1-1,-,-,TRBV27,TGTGCCAGCAGTCCCCAAGTGGGGGTGGGAGGGACTGAAGCTTTCTTT,CASSPQVGVGGTEAFF
TRBJ2-1,TRBD2,once,TRBV5-1,TGCGCCAGCCACCACGGGACTAGCGTCCATGAGCAGTTCTTC,CASHHGTSVHEQFF
TRBJ1-1,TRBD1,-,TRBV19,TGTGCCAGTAGTTCCCAGGGGGCTTTGAACACTGAAGCTTTCTTT,CASSSQGALNTEAFF
TRBJ2-1,TRBD2,-,TRBV9,TGTGCCAGTCGCCTCGGGGTGAGTGGGGGGGATGGTGAGCAGTTCTTC,CASRLGVSGGDGEQFF
TRBJ1-1,-,-,TRBV4-1,TGCGCCAGCAGCCAAGATCACGGGGCTGAAGCTTTCTTT,CASSQDHGAEAFF
TRBJ1-2,TRBD1,few,TRBV30,TGTGCCTGGGAGACAGGGGGCGCCTCCAACTATGGCTACACCTTC,CAWETGGASNYGYTF
TRBJ1-1,-,few,TRBV5-4,TGTGCCAGTGGAGCGCTACCCAACACTGAAGCTTTCTTT,CASGALPNTEAFF
TRBJ2-3,-,-,TRBV29-1,TGCAGCCTGAGTGGAGATGAGCGCGGAAGCACAGATACGCAGTATTTT,CSLSGDERGSTDTQYF
TRBJ2-4,-,few,TRBV6-2/TRBV6-3,TGTGCCAGCAGTGATCCGGGGTTCGCCAAAAACATTCAGTACTTC,CASSDPGFAKNIQYF
TRBJ1-1,-,-,TRBV6-5,TGTGCCAGCAGACCTCCCCAATTGCGAACTGAAGCTTTCTTT,CASRPPQLRTEAFF
TRBJ2-1,-,-,TRBV7-2,TGTGCCAGCAGCCCAGAGGTCGATTCCTACAATGAGCAGTTCTTC,CASSPEVDSYNEQFF
TRBJ2-5,TRBD2,-,TRBV6-2/TRBV6-3,TGTGCCAGCAGTACCCTGAGGAGGGAGGGGACCCAGTACTTC,CASSTLRREGTQYF
TRBJ2-6,TRBD2,few,TRBV6-2/TRBV6-3,TGTGCCAGCAGTTACGCTGCCTGGACTAGCGCGTACTCTGGGGCCAACGTCCTGACTTTC,CASSYAAWTSAYSGANVLTF
TRBJ2-1,TRBD2,-,TRBV6-2/TRBV6-3,TGTGCCAGTAGTCCCAATCGCGGGAGCCTCGGTGAGCAGTTCTTC,CASSPNRGSLGEQFF
TRBJ2-3,-,-,TRBV7-9,TGTGCCAGCAGCTTAGGGCGGCGAGGATCCACAGATACGCAGTATTTT,CASSLGRRGSTDTQYF
TRBJ1-1,TRBD1,-,TRBV12-3/TRBV12-4,TGTGCCAGCGCCCGCGGACAGGGAACTGAAGCTTTCTTT,CASARGQGTEAFF
TRBJ2-5,-,-,TRBV3-1/TRBV3-2,TGTGCCAGCAGCCAAGATAAGGGGCCGTGGGACACGGAGACCCAGTACTTC,CASSQDKGPWDTETQYF
TRBJ1-6,TRBD1,once,TRBV11-3,TGTGCCAGCAGCGCACGGGACAGTAATTCACCCCTCCACTTT,CASSARDSNSPLHF